The 27 T cell receptor beta chains reported below all come from one sample, sequenced in a study of CD8 T cells in ankylosing spondylitis. TCRdb called the 5' RACE reads again in MiXCR, with one record for every CDR3 protein. This table holds around 340,000 distinct CDR3 sequences, about 14% found once. The sample was blood, either unsorted or a sorted T cell fraction (not recorded which). These TCRs come from a male donor with ankylosing spondylitis or in good health (not recorded which).

This sequence joins TRBV20-1 and TRBJ2-7; D is possibly TRBD1 (6 bases). This CDR3 has 12 residues. In germline, CDR1 is DFQATT, CDR2 SNEGSKA (reference sequence). The ends were cut back, 3 bases at V and 4 bases at J, with 10 bases in the middle. CDR3 nucleotides: TGCAGTGCTAGGGAAAGGGGGTACGAGCAGTACTTC. It is translated as CSARERGYEQYF.

This clonotype has more than one count but fewer than ten. The chain links TRBV12-5 to TRBJ2-3; 11 positions agree with TRBD2. The CDR3 has 15 residues. Germline CDR1 and CDR2: LGHNT and FRNRAP. V lost 1 base to trimming and J lost 6 bases; unmatched junction nucleotides: 3. CDR3 bases: TGTGCTAGTGGTTTGGAACTAGCGGGAGCGGATACGCAGTATTTT. Translation gives CASGLELAGADTQYF.

This rearrangement joins TRBV12-3 or TRBV12-4 to TRBJ2-3, with D unresolved. This CDR3 has 14 amino acids. V dropped 6 bases and J dropped 7 bases, with 17 bases sitting between them. CDR3 sequence reads: CASRLFTDPHTQYF. The CDR3 nucleotides read TGTGCCAGCAGGCTTTTCACCGACCCCCATACGCAGTATTTT.

This clonotype was counted ten times or more. One junction end disagrees with the germline gene, perhaps due to a read error. The chain links TRBV7-9 to TRBJ2-2, with 7 bases aligning to TRBD1. CDR1 is SEHNR, CDR2 FQNEAQ, per germline (reference sequence). The CDR3 has 14 amino acids. DNA of the CDR3: TGCGCCTCCCCCGACAGGGTCAACACCGGGGAGCTGTTTTTT. Protein: CASPDRVNTGELFF.

The V call is TRBV5-1, the J call TRBJ1-2; the D is unclear. This CDR3 spans 14 amino acids. Germline CDR1 and CDR2: SGHRS and YFSETQ. V was cut by 4 bases and J by 4 bases, with 14 bases left in between. CDR3 DNA sequence: TGCGCCAGCAGCCCACTGACCGACTCCTATGGCTACACCTTC. Translated: CASSPLTDSYGYTF.

This clonotype was observed at least ten times. The chain has TRBV12-3 or TRBV12-4 and TRBJ2-2, with D uncertain. The CDR3 runs 16 residues. The V and J ends lost 7 bases and 4 bases respectively, with 19 bases between them. The CDR3 sequence: CASMTTVSATTGELFF. In DNA form, the CDR3 reads TGTGCCAGCATGACGACGGTCTCTGCGACCACCGGGGAGCTGTTTTTT.

This clonotype was observed once. The rearrangement joins TRBV20-1 to TRBJ1-1; 7 bases line up with TRBD1. The CDR3 has 13 residues. CDR1 is DFQATT, CDR2 SNEGSKA, per germline (reference sequence). V shed 7 bases, J shed 0 bases, and the junction held 5 bases outside the gene matches. In DNA form, the CDR3 reads TGCAGTGGAAGGACAGGACTGAACACTGAAGCTTTCTTT. As protein: CSGRTGLNTEAFF.

The J gene is TRBJ2-7, the V gene TRBV28; D remains unclear. Trimming took 5 bases from V and 3 from J, leaving 14 bases between them. The CDR3 is made up of 14 amino acids. CDR1 and CDR2 (germline): MDHEN, SYDVKM. CDR3 protein: CASSPMGHFYEQYF. The DNA for the CDR3 is TGTGCCAGCAGTCCAATGGGCCACTTCTACGAGCAGTACTTC.

This clonotype was detected only a few times. This chain uses TRBV10-3 with TRBJ2-5, with TRBD1 matching 10 bases. CDR1 ENHRY and CDR2 SYGVKD come from the germline V gene. CDR3 length equals 15 residues. V dropped 2 bases and J dropped 5; count of bases not matched to a gene: 5. CDR3 residues: CAISEPGQGRETQYF. The CDR3 DNA reads TGTGCCATCAGTGAGCCGGGACAGGGGAGGGAGACCCAGTACTTC.

This clonotype was counted only a few times. The V gene is TRBV12-5, the J gene TRBJ2-5; 8 nucleotides align to TRBD1. The CDR3 totals 15 residues. Germline assignment: CDR1 LGHNT and CDR2 FRNRAP. Trimming cost V 3 bases and J 5 bases; bases outside gene matches: 8. In nucleotides, the CDR3 is TGTGCTAGTGGTTTAGGCCAGGGGGCAGTGGAGACCCAGTACTTC. Translating it yields CASGLGQGAVETQYF.

This clonotype was detected once. The rearrangement links TRBV6-1 to TRBJ2-7; 7 nucleotides line up with TRBD2. The CDR3 sequence is 14 residues long. V trimming: 2 bases; J trimming: 7 bases; junction bases outside the gene matches: 8. The germline V gene has CDR1 MNHNS and CDR2 SASEGT. In DNA, the CDR3 is TGTGCCAGCAGTGAACCAGCGGGAACGAGGGAGCAGTACTTC. This gives the protein CASSEPAGTREQYF.

The chain combines TRBV12-3 or TRBV12-4 with TRBJ2-3; 8 bases align to TRBD1. J was trimmed by 4 bases and V by 6 bases; bases with no gene match: 15. The CDR3 is 17 residues long. The CDR3 nucleotides are TGTGCCAGCAGCCCACTAGCCAGGACAGGGCGCCCAGATACGCAGTATTTT. This encodes CASSPLARTGRPDTQYF.

CDR3 DNA: TGTGCTAGTGGTAATTCGGCCGGGGAGCTGTTTTTT. It translates to CASGNSAGELFF. The chain couples TRBV12-5 to TRBJ2-2; D ambiguous. The ends were cut back, 5 bases at V and 6 bases at J, with 7 bases in the middle. Germline V lookup: CDR1 LGHNT, CDR2 FRNRAP. The CDR3 spans 12 residues. Looking up the rest from reference TRBV12-5 and TRBJ2-2 gives the full variable domain: DARVTQTPRHKVTEMGQEVTMRCQPILGHNTVFWYRQTMMQGLELLAYFRNRAPLDDSGMPKDRFSAEMPDATLATLKIQPSEPRDSAVYFCASGNSAGELFFGEGSRLTVL.

The chain joins TRBV7-8 to TRBJ1-3; TRBD1 agrees at 11 bases. The CDR3 has 15 amino acids. Trimming at V came to 6 bases and at J to 2 bases, leaving 3 bases not matched to a gene. The V gene's germline CDR1 is SGHVS and CDR2 FQNEAQ. CDR3 nucleotide sequence: TGTGCCAGCAGACCGGACAGGGGGCCTGGAAACACCATATATTTT. Translation: CASRPDRGPGNTIYF.

In its sample, this clonotype was seen many times. The rearrangement links TRBV12-3 or TRBV12-4 to TRBJ1-6; D unresolved. The V and J ends lost 5 bases and 5 bases respectively, with 19 bases between them. This CDR3 is 17 amino acids long. CDR3 DNA sequence: TGTGCCAGCAGTCGGCACCCGTCCCACCCCCATAATTCACCCCTCCACTTT. Its protein is CASSRHPSHPHNSPLHF.

This clonotype occurred many times. The genes are TRBV6-5 and TRBJ1-2; possible D gene TRBD1, 5 bases. CDR3 length equals 12 residues. Germline CDR1 and CDR2: MNHEY and SVGAGI. V lost 0 bases and J 6 bases, leaving 5 bases between the germline ends. DNA for the CDR3: TGTGCCAGCAGTTACTCAGGGGATGGCTACACCTTC. Its translation is CASSYSGDGYTF.

This clonotype was counted between two and nine times. The chain links TRBV10-3 to TRBJ1-3; D call uncertain. CDR1 is ENHRY and CDR2 is SYGVKD in the germline V gene. The CDR3 spans 12 residues. V shed 6 bases and J shed 2 bases, with 5 bases lying between them. CDR3 sequence: CAIRSPGNTIYF. CDR3 DNA: TGTGCCATCAGGAGTCCTGGAAACACCATATATTTT.

This clonotype was counted many times. The chain joins TRBV27 to TRBJ2-7, with 8 bases lining up with TRBD1. J gave up 4 bases and V 4 bases, and 12 bases lay outside the gene matches. Looked up from germline, CDR1 is MNHEY and CDR2 is SMNVEV (reference sequence). The CDR3 totals 16 residues. CDR3: CASSSRGRQGRYEQYF. CDR3 coding DNA: TGTGCCAGCAGTTCCCGAGGAAGACAGGGGAGGTACGAGCAGTACTTC.

The table lists this clonotype with a few counts. The chain is built from TRBV4-1 and TRBJ2-1; TRBD2 agrees at 8 bases. CDR1 is MGHRA and CDR2 is YSYEKL in the germline V gene. The CDR3 consists of 16 residues. V lost 3 bases to trimming and J lost 4 bases; unmatched junction nucleotides: 8. The CDR3 nucleotides are TGCGCCAGCAGCCACGGCTCTAGCGGGTCATACAATGAGCAGTTCTTC. Its translation is CASSHGSSGSYNEQFF.

At least ten counts were recorded for this clonotype. V is TRBV14 and J is TRBJ1-1, with TRBD1 matching over 8 bases. Trimming at V came to 6 bases and at J to 6 bases, leaving 12 bases not matched to a gene. Per the germline V gene, CDR1 is SGHDN and CDR2 is FVKESK. The length of the CDR3 is 15 residues. The CDR3 reads CASSSRTGRSSEAFF. The CDR3 nucleotides are TGTGCCAGCAGTTCCAGGACAGGGAGAAGCTCTGAAGCTTTCTTT. The full variable domain, rest sourced from reference TRBV14 and TRBJ1-1, is EAGVTQFPSHSVIEKGQTVTLRCDPISGHDNLYWYRRVMGKEIKFLLHFVKESKQDESGMPNNRFLAERTGGTYSTLKVQPAELEDSGVYFCASSSRTGRSSEAFFGQGTRLTVV.

The J gene is TRBJ1-2, the V gene TRBV14, with unresolved D. This CDR3 region has 12 residues. V dropped 1 base and J dropped 5 bases, with 5 bases sitting between them. Germline CDR1 SGHDN, CDR2 FVKESK. The CDR3 DNA reads as TGTGCCAGCAGCCAAGGGGCTTATGGCTACACCTTC. Its protein product is CASSQGAYGYTF. Full variable domain (missing parts from reference TRBV14 and TRBJ1-2): EAGVTQFPSHSVIEKGQTVTLRCDPISGHDNLYWYRRVMGKEIKFLLHFVKESKQDESGMPNNRFLAERTGGTYSTLKVQPAELEDSGVYFCASSQGAYGYTFGSGTRLTVV.

This clonotype was seen a few times. The chain has TRBV6-5 and TRBJ1-4; D is ambiguous. The germline CDR1 and CDR2 sequences are MNHEY and SVGAGI. This CDR3 contains 16 residues. V was clipped by 0 bases and J by 1 base, with 9 bases between them. CDR3 nucleotide sequence: TGTGCCAGCAGTTACTCAACTGGCGGAACTAATGAAAAACTGTTTTTT. Amino acid sequence: CASSYSTGGTNEKLFF.

This clonotype was seen only a few times. The J gene is TRBJ2-1, the V gene TRBV4-1, with D perhaps matching TRBD2 (6 bases). V lost 3 bases to trimming and J lost 6 bases, with 12 bases between them. The CDR3 is 14 amino acids. Germline CDR1 MGHRA, CDR2 YSYEKL. CDR3 coding DNA: TGCGCCAGCAGCCATGGACCCGGGGGCAATGAGCAGTTCTTC. This sequence encodes CASSHGPGGNEQFF.

The J gene is TRBJ2-1, the V gene TRBV18; 9 bases match TRBD2. The CDR3 has 14 residues. The germline V gene has CDR1 KGHSH and CDR2 LQKENI. Trimming at V came to 3 bases and at J to 10 bases, leaving 7 bases not matched to a gene. DNA of the CDR3: TGTGCCAGCTCACCGAATAGCGGGGGTAGGGAGCAGTTCTTC. It codes for CASSPNSGGREQFF.

The chain is built from TRBV29-1 and TRBJ1-2; 10 positions match TRBD1. The CDR3 is 11 residues long. The germline CDR1 and CDR2 sequences are SQVTM and ANQGSEA. The J segment lost 11 bases and the V segment lost 4 bases, leaving 4 bases of the junction unmatched. CDR3 bases: TGCAGCGTTGGGACAGGGGGAAGTTACACCTTC. It specifies CSVGTGGSYTF.

The V call is TRBV7-9, the J call TRBJ2-5; weak D call: TRBD2 (5 bases). Per the germline V gene, CDR1 is SEHNR and CDR2 is FQNEAQ (reference sequence). Trimming took 6 bases from V and 4 from J, leaving 15 bases between them. The CDR3 has 14 residues. The CDR3 loop reads CASRRELEGETQYF. Here the CDR3 DNA reads TGTGCCAGCAGGAGGGAGTTAGAAGGAGAGACCCAGTACTTC. The full variable domain, in which reference TRBV7-9 and TRBJ2-5 provide the parts outside the CDR3, is DTGVSQNPRHKITKRGQNVTFRCDPISEHNRLYWYRQTLGQGPEFLTYFQNEAQLEKSRLLSDRFSAERPKGSFSTLEIQRTEQGDSAMYLCASRRELEGETQYFGPGTRLLVL.

This clonotype was counted a few times. This rearrangement joins TRBV24-1 to TRBJ2-5, with TRBD1 identical over 7 bases. CDR3 length: 16 residues. Germline V CDR1 and CDR2: KGHDR, SFDVKD. V lost 9 bases, J lost 10 bases, and 22 bases stayed unmatched. The CDR3 nucleotides read TGTGCCACCCCAAACCGGGGACAGCTCCCCTTTTCCGGCCAGTACTTC. Protein product: CATPNRGQLPFSGQYF.